This T cell receptor beta chain was observed in a study of CD8 T cells in Susac syndrome. Random hexamers served to reverse transcribe roughly 0.45 to 1 ug RNA. Multiplex PCR with immunoSEQ amplified the TCR beta CDR3 across 54 Vbeta and 13 Jbeta. TCRdb re-called the immunoSEQ multiplex PCR reads through MiXCR, storing one row per CDR3 protein. The data show more than 95,000 distinct CDR3 sequences, 90% to 95% seen once. Sequencing of TCR beta was undertaken in CD8+ and CD4+ T cells derived from blood. Treatment-naive patients with stable or active relapsing-remitting disease were the multiple sclerosis controls. Negative isolation yielded CD8+ and CD4+ T cells; FACS enriched TEMRA cells. CDR1 and CDR2 from the germline V gene are KGHSH and LQKENI. The germline V and J ends were trimmed by 3 bases and 0 bases, with 14 bases remaining between them. The CDR3 spans 16 residues.

The sample taken for sequencing was CD4+ T cells from PBMCs. The receptor was derived from a human donor with multiple sclerosis. V usage is TRBV18 and J usage is TRBJ1-1; tentatively, D is TRBD1 (5 bases). This chain's CDR3 is CASSPSTDLMNTEAFF. The CDR3 DNA reads as TGTGCCAGCTCACCTTCGACAGACCTCATGAACACTGAAGCTTTCTTT.